A selection of T cell receptor beta chains follows, all from one sample in a study of T-cell reconstitution after alpha-beta-depleted transplantation in children. TCRdb fed the PCR reads into MiXCR, producing one record per CDR3 protein. The table shows approximately 220,000 distinct CDR3 sequences, with about a sixth occurring only once. The input for sequencing was PBMCs, mostly from graft donor cells, taken 360 days after TCRalphabeta/CD19-depleted stem cell transplant. All receptors come from a male patient between 2 and 10 years old who had a stem cell transplant for acute lymphoblastic leukemia, so the T cells may come from the graft donor. Each CDR3 is given with its conserved first and last residue. A D gene is named only where the DNA matches it firmly. Clone size appears in some rows only: once, few, many, or a class for an expanded clone.

DNA	CDR3	D	J	size	V
TGTGCCAGCAGGATTTCGGGGGCCAATCAGCCCCAGCATTTT	CASRISGANQPQHF	NA	TRBJ1-5	NA	TRBV6-1
TGTGCCAGCAGCTTAGAGACTAGCGGGAGGCGGACCCAGTACTTC	CASSLETSGRRTQYF	TRBD2	TRBJ2-5	NA	TRBV7-2
TGTGCCAGCAGTTACGGACTAGCGATTTCCCCCAGTTCTCTCGCTGGGACCCAGTACTTC	CASSYGLAISPSSLAGTQYF	TRBD2	TRBJ2-5	NA	TRBV2
TGTGCCACCCAGAGGGCGGGGGGATCCACCTTCGAGCAGTACTTC	CATQRAGGSTFEQYF	TRBD2	TRBJ2-7	NA	TRBV2
TGTGCCAGCAGCTTCGTGGAGGGGACAGGGGGAGACGAGCAGTACTTC	CASSFVEGTGGDEQYF	TRBD1	TRBJ2-7	NA	TRBV5-4
TGTGCCAGCAGCCCACAGAAAGAGACCCAGTACTTC	CASSPQKETQYF	NA	TRBJ2-5	NA	TRBV7-9
TGCGCCAGCAGGAAGGGGGACACTGAAGCTTTCTTT	CASRKGDTEAFF	NA	TRBJ1-1	few	TRBV10-2
TGTGCCAGCAGTTTTTACCTGGGGTCGGGGAAGTACTTC	CASSFYLGSGKYF	NA	TRBJ2-5	many	TRBV27
TGCGCCAGCAGCCTCCGACAGGGGTCAGGTGGGGAGCTGTTTTTT	CASSLRQGSGGELFF	TRBD1	TRBJ2-2	NA	TRBV5-1
TGTGCCAGCAGGGACAACTACGAGCAGTACTTC	CASRDNYEQYF	NA	TRBJ2-7	many	TRBV12-3/TRBV12-4
TGTGCCATCAGCCAACCTCCGGGACAGGGTAAGAACTACGAGCAGTACTTC	CAISQPPGQGKNYEQYF	TRBD1	TRBJ2-7	NA	TRBV10-3
TGTGCCTGGGATAGCGGGGGGGCGAGAACCGGGGAGCTGTTTTTT	CAWDSGGARTGELFF	TRBD2	TRBJ2-2	few	TRBV30
TGTGCCAGCAGTGACCGGGACAAAATCTACAATGAGCAGTTCTTC	CASSDRDKIYNEQFF	NA	TRBJ2-1	NA	TRBV25-1
TGTGCCAGCAGTCGGACGGTCAACTATGGCTACACCTTC	CASSRTVNYGYTF	NA	TRBJ1-2	many	TRBV2
TGTGCCAGCAGCCAAGAGGGAGGGGAAGAGACCCAGTACTTC	CASSQEGGEETQYF	TRBD2	TRBJ2-5	few	TRBV4-2
TGTGCCAGCAGCTTAGCCCTTTGGACTAGCGGGGGTGGTTGGGGCACAGATACGCAGTATTTT	CASSLALWTSGGGWGTDTQYF	TRBD2	TRBJ2-3	NA	TRBV7-8
TGCGCCAGCAGCTTGGGGGCGGAAACCTCCTACGAGCAGTACTTC	CASSLGAETSYEQYF	NA	TRBJ2-7	NA	TRBV5-1
TGCGCCAGCAGCTTGCGCACAAATGATGAGCAGTTCTTC	CASSLRTNDEQFF	NA	TRBJ2-1	few	TRBV5-1
TGTGCCAGCAGTTTAGGCGTGGGGGGCTACACCTTC	CASSLGVGGYTF	NA	TRBJ1-2	NA	TRBV27
TGTGCCAGCAGGGGGACAGGGATTAGTTCACCCCTCCACTTT	CASRGTGISSPLHF	TRBD1	TRBJ1-6	many	TRBV12-3/TRBV12-4
TGTGCCAGCAGCGTAGCGGGGAATAGCAATCAGCCCCAGCATTTT	CASSVAGNSNQPQHF	NA	TRBJ1-5	few	TRBV9
TGTGCCAGCAGCGTGAGACTAGCCAGAGATACGCAGTATTTT	CASSVRLARDTQYF	TRBD2	TRBJ2-3	NA	TRBV7-8
TGCGCCAGCAGCTTGGCCGTCGCCGAAGAGACCCAGTACTTC	CASSLAVAEETQYF	NA	TRBJ2-5	NA	TRBV5-1
TGTGCCAGCAGAGGACGGGAGTTAGGCGGGGAGCTGTTTTTT	CASRGRELGGELFF	NA	TRBJ2-2	NA	TRBV2
TGCAGCGTTGTAGGGGGAAGCGAGACCCAGTACTTC	CSVVGGSETQYF	NA	TRBJ2-5	NA	TRBV29-1
TGTGCCAGCAGCCCCCGCAGCTATGGCTACACCTTC	CASSPRSYGYTF	NA	TRBJ1-2	many	TRBV7-2
TGTGCCACCAGCAGAGCCGGGGGAGAGACCCAGTACTTC	CATSRAGGETQYF	NA	TRBJ2-5	many	TRBV15
TGTGCCAGCAGCTTAGGGGGACAGGGTGGCACTGAAGCTTTCTTT	CASSLGGQGGTEAFF	TRBD1	TRBJ1-1	NA	TRBV11-2
TGTGCCAGCAGTTTATCGACGACAGGACCGCTCGAAGCTTTCTTT	CASSLSTTGPLEAFF	NA	TRBJ1-1	few	TRBV27
TGTGCCAGCAGCCAACCGGGACTAGCGGATGAGCAGTTCTTC	CASSQPGLADEQFF	TRBD2	TRBJ2-1	many	TRBV3-1
TGTGCCAGCAGAGACGGGTACGGCTACACCTTC	CASRDGYGYTF	NA	TRBJ1-2	NA	TRBV2
TGCGCCAGCAGCCCGGACACCAAAAACATTCAGTACTTC	CASSPDTKNIQYF	NA	TRBJ2-4	NA	TRBV4-3
TGTGCCAGCAGCGAAATGGACGGGACCTACGAGCAGTACTTC	CASSEMDGTYEQYF	NA	TRBJ2-7	few	TRBV2
TGTGCCAGCAGCCGTACCCTGACAGGATTCTATGGCTACACCTTC	CASSRTLTGFYGYTF	NA	TRBJ1-2	NA	TRBV27
TGTGCCAGCAGCTTAACGGTGGGGGTTTCCGAGCAGTACTTC	CASSLTVGVSEQYF	NA	TRBJ2-7	few	TRBV7-3
TGCGCCAGCAGCCAAGATGTCTGGGGGCCCCCTAACTATGGCTACACCTTC	CASSQDVWGPPNYGYTF	NA	TRBJ1-2	NA	TRBV4-3
TGTGCCAGCAGTACGGCCGGGGAAGATACGCAGTATTTT	CASSTAGEDTQYF	NA	TRBJ2-3	NA	TRBV12-3/TRBV12-4
TGTGCCAGCCGCCTCCAGGAGTTGAACACTGAAGCTTTCTTT	CASRLQELNTEAFF	NA	TRBJ1-1	NA	TRBV27
TGTGCCAGCAGTTTAAGGGCTTCCAATGAGCAGTTCTTC	CASSLRASNEQFF	NA	TRBJ2-1	many	TRBV27
TGTGCCAGTGTGCTGGGGACTACGCAGTATTTT	CASVLGTTQYF	NA	TRBJ2-3	NA	TRBV27
TGTGCCAGCAGCTTAGTGGATGGGTTTGGAGATACGCAGTATTTT	CASSLVDGFGDTQYF	NA	TRBJ2-3	NA	TRBV7-2
TGCAGTGCTAGAGAGGGGCACAATGAGCAGTTCTTC	CSAREGHNEQFF	NA	TRBJ2-1	few	TRBV20-1
TGTACCTTCGGCTCTGGGGCCAACGTCCTGACTTTC	CTFGSGANVLTF	NA	TRBJ2-6	NA	TRBV3-1
TGTGCCAGCAGCCAAGAGTCTAGCGGGGGACCTTTCTTAGCCAAAAACATTCAGTACTTC	CASSQESSGGPFLAKNIQYF	TRBD2	TRBJ2-4	many	TRBV4-2
TGTGCCAGCAGCCCGGCGGAGACCCAGTACTTC	CASSPAETQYF	NA	TRBJ2-5	NA	TRBV7-8
TGTGCCACCAGCAGGGGACAGGGGGACACTGAAGCTTTCTTT	CATSRGQGDTEAFF	TRBD1	TRBJ1-1	few	TRBV15
TGTGCTAGTGGTTTGGTACTGCGCGGGGGCTGGGCAGATACGCAGTATTTT	CASGLVLRGGWADTQYF	NA	TRBJ2-3	few	TRBV12-5
TGCGCCAGCAGCTTGGTCCCAGGGTTAGGGAATGGCTACACCTTC	CASSLVPGLGNGYTF	NA	TRBJ1-2	NA	TRBV5-1
TGTGCCACCAGTCGGGGGTTACGGCCCGGGGAGCTGTTTTTT	CATSRGLRPGELFF	NA	TRBJ2-2	NA	TRBV24-1
TGCGCCAGCAGCCTAGGTCCGGGAGAAGAGACCCAGTACTTC	CASSLGPGEETQYF	NA	TRBJ2-5	few	TRBV5-1
TGTGCCACCAGGACAGGGGGCGCAGATATCACTGAAGCTTTCTTT	CATRTGGADITEAFF	TRBD1	TRBJ1-1	few	TRBV28